This paragraph reports one T cell receptor beta chain. Its antigen is unknown. This record comes from a study of monozygotic twins with inflammatory bowel disease. Points from the study as a whole: Other individuals had fewer clonotypes in common with IBD patients than with healthy twins, especially with disease activity.

TCRdb re-called the 5' RACE reads, yielding one record per CDR3 amino acid sequence without DNA. There are 300,000 to 400,000 distinct CDR3 sequences in the sample, with 2% to 2.5% held by the top ten. The CDR3 covers 19 residues. Material: blood. This chain connects TRBV12-3 or TRBV12-4 to TRBJ2-2; TCRdb reports TRBD2, a call that lacks DNA to check it against. This clonotype was obtained from a human donor with ulcerative colitis or Crohn's disease, or a healthy co-twin of an affected twin (not recorded which). CDR3 sequence reads: CASSPPTGGVGVNTGELFF.